A single sample is the source of the 7 T cell receptor beta chains below, sequenced in a study of Graves' ophthalmopathy and Graves' hyperthyroidism. Amplification from RNA transcripts yielded the TCR beta CDR3 regions. After a first-round RT-PCR with HTBI primers, a second-round multiplex PCR was run. TCRdb passed the multiplex PCR reads through MiXCR, listing each CDR3 protein once. The sample shows around 590,000 distinct CDR3 sequences, less than 40% of them seen only once. Specimen: peripheral blood or thyroid tissue (not recorded which). Receptors were obtained from an adult man with Graves' hyperthyroidism.

This clonotype was detected many times. This rearrangement joins TRBV29-1 to TRBJ2-7, with 10 nucleotides matching TRBD2. Germline CDR1 is SQVTM and CDR2 is ANQGSEA. The CDR3 is made up of 14 amino acids. V was clipped by 2 bases and J by 6 bases; unmatched bases: 7. The CDR3 nucleotides read TGCAGCGTTGAATCGGCTAGCGGGAGATCCGAGCAGTACTTC. The encoded protein is CSVESASGRSEQYF.

This chain joins TRBV24-1 and TRBJ1-2, with D possibly being TRBD1 (5 bases). The germline gives CDR1 KGHDR, CDR2 SFDVKD. The V and J ends lost 4 bases and 8 bases respectively, with 16 bases between them. CDR3 length: 14 amino acids. CDR3 bases: TGTGCCACCAGTGACCCTCCGGGACCCAACGGCTACACCTTC. It specifies CATSDPPGPNGYTF.

This clonotype has a count of ten or more. The chain couples TRBV7-6 to TRBJ1-1; D unclear. This CDR3 region has 14 residues. Germline loops: CDR1 SGHVS, CDR2 FNYEAQ. The V and J ends lost 0 bases and 4 bases respectively, with 9 bases between them. The CDR3 is CASSLAPDGTEAFF. In DNA, the CDR3 is TGTGCCAGCAGCTTAGCGCCGGACGGCACTGAAGCTTTCTTT. The whole variable domain, remainder taken from reference TRBV7-6 and TRBJ1-1, is GAGVSQSPRYKVTKRGQDVALRCDPISGHVSLYWYRQALGQGPEFLTYFNYEAQQDKSGLPNDRFSAERPEGSISTLTIQRTEQRDSAMYRCASSLAPDGTEAFFGQGTRLTVV.

This clonotype has ten or more counts. V is TRBV20-1 and J is TRBJ2-3; the D call may be TRBD1 or TRBD2 (5 bases each). The CDR3 is 15 amino acids. With 5 bases removed from V and 1 base from J, the gap between germline ends came to 16 bases. Germline lookup yields CDR1 DFQATT and CDR2 SNEGSKA (reference sequence). CDR3 DNA: TGCAGTGCTCTACGGGACGCCCGACGCACAGATACGCAGTATTTT. This codes for CSALRDARRTDTQYF.

V and J are TRBV4-1 and TRBJ2-6; a weak D match, TRBD1 (5 bases). Germline values: CDR1 MGHRA, CDR2 YSYEKL. This CDR3 has 18 residues. Trimming shortened V by 4 bases and J by 0 bases, and 16 bases separated the two germline ends. DNA of the CDR3: TGCGCCAGCAGCCTCGAGTGGGGCCGGAGCTCTGGGGCCAACGTCCTGACTTTC. This encodes CASSLEWGRSSGANVLTF.

With regard to this clonotype: A read error may account for a junction end that differs from germline. The chain combines TRBV29-1 with TRBJ1-1; perhaps TRBD1 as D (6 bases). The CDR3 length is 14 residues. Germline V gene sequence: CDR1 SQVTM, CDR2 ANQGSEA. The CDR3 is CSAEPGGARTEAFF. CDR3 DNA: TGCAGCGCTGAACCGGGGGGCGCGAGAACTGAAGCTTTCTTT.

This clonotype has a handful of counts. V usage is TRBV15 and J usage is TRBJ2-2, with TRBD2 identical over 10 bases. V shed 0 bases and J 3 bases; nucleotides not matched to a gene: 4. The CDR3 has 17 amino acids. CDR1 LNHNV and CDR2 YYDKDF come from the germline V gene (reference sequence). As DNA, the CDR3 is TGTGCCACCAGCAGAGATGAACTAGCGGGGTACACCGGGGAGCTGTTTTTT. The encoded protein is CATSRDELAGYTGELFF.